This TCR beta chain was recovered during a study of blood T cell repertoires in COVID-19. Germline V gives CDR1 LNHDA, CDR2 SQIVND (reference sequence). The CDR3 is 12 residues long. V lost 4 bases and J lost 6, with 6 bases in between. This clone was counted a few times. Assay: immunoSEQ multiplex PCR; the TCRdb copy retains only in-frame clones and omits some. The repertoire consists of 90,000 to 120,000 clones, with approximately 91% occurring once and the leading ten covering more than 4.5%. This clonotype was obtained from a human donor in a cohort sampled during active COVID-19. The sample was peripheral blood. The chain uses TRBV19 and TRBJ2-2, with unresolved D. The CDR3, as DNA: TGTGCCAGTAGTAAGGCGGCCGGGGAGCTGTTTTTT. Translation: CASSKAAGELFF.